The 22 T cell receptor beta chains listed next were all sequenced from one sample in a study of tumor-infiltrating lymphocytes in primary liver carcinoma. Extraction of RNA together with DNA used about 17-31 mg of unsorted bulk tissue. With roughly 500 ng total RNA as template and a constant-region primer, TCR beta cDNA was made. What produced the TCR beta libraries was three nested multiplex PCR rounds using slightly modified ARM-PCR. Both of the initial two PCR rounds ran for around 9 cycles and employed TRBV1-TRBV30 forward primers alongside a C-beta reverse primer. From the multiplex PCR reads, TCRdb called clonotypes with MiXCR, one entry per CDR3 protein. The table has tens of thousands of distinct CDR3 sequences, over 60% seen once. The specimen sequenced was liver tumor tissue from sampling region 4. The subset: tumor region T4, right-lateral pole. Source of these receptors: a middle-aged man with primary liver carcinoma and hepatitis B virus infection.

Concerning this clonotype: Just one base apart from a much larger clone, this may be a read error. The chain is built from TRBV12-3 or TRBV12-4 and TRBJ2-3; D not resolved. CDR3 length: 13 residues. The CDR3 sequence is CASSFPSTDMQYF. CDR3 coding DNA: TGTGCCAGCAGTTTCCCGAGCACAGATATGCAGTATTTT.

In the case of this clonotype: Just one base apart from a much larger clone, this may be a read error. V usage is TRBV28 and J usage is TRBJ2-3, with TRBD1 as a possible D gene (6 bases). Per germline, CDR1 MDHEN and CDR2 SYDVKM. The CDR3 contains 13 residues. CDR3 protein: CATSLTGSDTQYF. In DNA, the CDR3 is TGTGCCACCAGTCTAACAGGGTCAGATACGCAGTATTTT.

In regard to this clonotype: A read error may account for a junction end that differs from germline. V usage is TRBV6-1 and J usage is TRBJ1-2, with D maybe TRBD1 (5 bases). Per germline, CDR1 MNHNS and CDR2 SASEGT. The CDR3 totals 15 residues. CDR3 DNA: TGTGCCAGCAGTGAAGTGGGGGAGGCTGGACGTTGCTACACCTTT. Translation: CASSEVGEAGRCYTF.

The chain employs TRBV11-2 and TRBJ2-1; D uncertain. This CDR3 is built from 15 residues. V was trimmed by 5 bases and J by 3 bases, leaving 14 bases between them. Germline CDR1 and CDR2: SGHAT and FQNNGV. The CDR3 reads CASSTTLVFYNEQFF. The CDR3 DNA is TGTGCCAGCAGCACGACTTTGGTCTTCTACAATGAGCAGTTCTTC.

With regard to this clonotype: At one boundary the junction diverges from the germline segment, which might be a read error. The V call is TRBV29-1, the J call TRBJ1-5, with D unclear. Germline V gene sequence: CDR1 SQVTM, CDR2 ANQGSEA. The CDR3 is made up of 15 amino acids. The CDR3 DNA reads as TGCAGCGCCGCGACCGGAGGTGGTAACAATCAGCCCCAACATTTT. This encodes CSAATGGGNNQPQHF.

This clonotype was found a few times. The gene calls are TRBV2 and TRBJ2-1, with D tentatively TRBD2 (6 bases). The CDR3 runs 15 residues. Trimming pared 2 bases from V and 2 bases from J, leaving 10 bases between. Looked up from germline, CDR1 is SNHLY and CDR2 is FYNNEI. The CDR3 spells CASSEQPGAYNEQFF. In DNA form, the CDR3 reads TGTGCCAGCAGTGAACAGCCGGGGGCCTACAATGAGCAGTTCTTC.

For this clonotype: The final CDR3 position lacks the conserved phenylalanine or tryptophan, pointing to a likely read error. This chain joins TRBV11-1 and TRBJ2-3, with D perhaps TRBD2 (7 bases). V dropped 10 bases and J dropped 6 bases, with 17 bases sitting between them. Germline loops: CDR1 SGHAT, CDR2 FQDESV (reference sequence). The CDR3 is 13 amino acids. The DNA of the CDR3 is TGTGCCAACCCGTGGCGGGGGCGGGATACGCAGTATCTT. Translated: CANPWRGRDTQYL.

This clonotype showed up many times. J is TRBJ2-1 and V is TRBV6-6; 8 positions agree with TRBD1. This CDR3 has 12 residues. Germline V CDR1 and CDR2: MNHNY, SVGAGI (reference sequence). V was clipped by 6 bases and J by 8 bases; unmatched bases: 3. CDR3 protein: CASSPTGDEQFF. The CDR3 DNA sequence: TGTGCCAGCAGCCCGACAGGGGATGAGCAGTTCTTC.

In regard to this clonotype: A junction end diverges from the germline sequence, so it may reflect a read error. CDR3 region: CVSSLTAAGSYDDQFF. The CDR3 coding sequence is TGTGTCAGCAGCTTAACAGCCGCCGGCTCCTACGATGATCAGTTCTTC. This sequence joins TRBV11-3 and TRBJ2-1; D unclear. The germline V gene has CDR1 SGHNT and CDR2 YENEEA. The CDR3 loop spans 16 amino acids.

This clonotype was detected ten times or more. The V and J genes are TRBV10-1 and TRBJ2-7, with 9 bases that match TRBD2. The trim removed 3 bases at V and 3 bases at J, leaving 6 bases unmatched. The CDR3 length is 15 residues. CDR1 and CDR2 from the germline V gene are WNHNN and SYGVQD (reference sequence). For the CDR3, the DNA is TGCGCCAGCAGTGACGAGCGGGAGGCAAGCTACGAGCAGTACTTC. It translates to CASSDEREASYEQYF.

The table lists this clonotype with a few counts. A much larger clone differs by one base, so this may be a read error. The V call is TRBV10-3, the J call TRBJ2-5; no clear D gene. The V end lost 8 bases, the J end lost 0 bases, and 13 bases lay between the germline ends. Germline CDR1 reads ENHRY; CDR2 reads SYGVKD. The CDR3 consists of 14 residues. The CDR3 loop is CAIGPRADQETQYF. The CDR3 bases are TGTGCCATCGGTCCCCGGGCGGACCAAGAGACCCAGTACTTC.

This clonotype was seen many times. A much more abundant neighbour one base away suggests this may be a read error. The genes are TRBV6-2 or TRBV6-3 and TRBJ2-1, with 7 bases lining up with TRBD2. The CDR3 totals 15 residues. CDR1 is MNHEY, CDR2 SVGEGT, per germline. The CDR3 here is CTSSELAPGSNEQFF. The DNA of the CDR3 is TGTACCAGCAGTGAACTAGCGCCCGGTAGCAATGAGCAGTTCTTC.

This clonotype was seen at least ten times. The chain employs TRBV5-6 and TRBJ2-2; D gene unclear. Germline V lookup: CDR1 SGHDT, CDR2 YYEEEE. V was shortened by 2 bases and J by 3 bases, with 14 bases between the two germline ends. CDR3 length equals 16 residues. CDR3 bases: TGTGCCAGCAGCTTCACGGAAGATTGGTACACCGGGGAGCTGTTTTTT. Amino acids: CASSFTEDWYTGELFF.

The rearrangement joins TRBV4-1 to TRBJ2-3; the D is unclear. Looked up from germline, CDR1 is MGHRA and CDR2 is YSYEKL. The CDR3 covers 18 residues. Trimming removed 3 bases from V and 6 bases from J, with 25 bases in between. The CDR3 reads CASSHPLQGSPAYDTQYF. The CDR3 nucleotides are TGCGCCAGCAGCCATCCCCTCCAAGGTTCCCCGGCCTACGATACGCAGTATTTT.

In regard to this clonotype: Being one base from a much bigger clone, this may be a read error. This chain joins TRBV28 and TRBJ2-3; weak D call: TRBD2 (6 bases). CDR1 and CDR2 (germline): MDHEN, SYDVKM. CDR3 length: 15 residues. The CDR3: CASSLYGGGADTHYF. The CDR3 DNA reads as TGTGCCAGCAGTTTATATGGCGGAGGGGCAGATACGCACTATTTT.

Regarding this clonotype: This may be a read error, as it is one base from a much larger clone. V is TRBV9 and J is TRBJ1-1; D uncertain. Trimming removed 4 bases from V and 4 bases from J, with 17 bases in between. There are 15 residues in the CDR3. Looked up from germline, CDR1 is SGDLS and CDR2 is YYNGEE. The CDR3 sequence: CASSPPDGASTEAFF. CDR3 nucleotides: TGTGCCAGCAGCCCCCCCGACGGAGCGAGCACTGAAGCTTTCTTT.

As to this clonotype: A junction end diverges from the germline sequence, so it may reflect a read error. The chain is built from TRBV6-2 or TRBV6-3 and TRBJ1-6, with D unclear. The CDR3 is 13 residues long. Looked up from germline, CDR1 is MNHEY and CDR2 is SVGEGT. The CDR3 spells CVSTGVGNSPPHF. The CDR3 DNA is TGTGTCAGCACCGGGGTCGGCAATTCACCCCCCCACTTT.

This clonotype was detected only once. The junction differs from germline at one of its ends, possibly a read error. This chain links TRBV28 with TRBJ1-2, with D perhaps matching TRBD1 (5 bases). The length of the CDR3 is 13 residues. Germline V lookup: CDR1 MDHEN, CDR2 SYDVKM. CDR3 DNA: TGTGCCACCAGTTTAAGGGGCCTGAGTGGCTACACCTTC. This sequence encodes CATSLRGLSGYTF.

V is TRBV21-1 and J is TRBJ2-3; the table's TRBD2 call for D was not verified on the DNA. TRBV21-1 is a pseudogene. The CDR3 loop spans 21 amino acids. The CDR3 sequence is CASSNIGSDTGTSGFTDTQYF. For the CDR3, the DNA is TGTGCCAGTAGCAACATCGGGTCAGACACCGGGACTAGCGGTTTCACAGATACGCAGTATTTT.

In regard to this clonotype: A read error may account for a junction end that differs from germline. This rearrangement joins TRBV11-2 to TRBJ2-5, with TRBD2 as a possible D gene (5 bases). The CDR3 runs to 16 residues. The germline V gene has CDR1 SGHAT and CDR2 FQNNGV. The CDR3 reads CASSLVLARRGETQYF. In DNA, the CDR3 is TGTGCCAGCAGCCTAGTATTGGCGAGACGGGGTGAGACCCAGTACTTT. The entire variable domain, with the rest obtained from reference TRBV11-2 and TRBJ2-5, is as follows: EAGVAQSPRYKIIEKRQSVAFWCNPISGHATLYWYQQILGQGPKLLIQFQNNGVVDDSQLPKDRFSAERLKGVDSTLKIQPAKLEDSAVYLCASSLVLARRGETQYFGPGTRLLVL.

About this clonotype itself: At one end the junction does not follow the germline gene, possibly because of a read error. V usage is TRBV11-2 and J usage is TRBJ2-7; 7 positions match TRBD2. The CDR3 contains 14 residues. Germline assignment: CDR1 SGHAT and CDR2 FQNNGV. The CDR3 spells CARSPSTSTYEQYF. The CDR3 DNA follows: TGTGCCAGGAGCCCCTCGACTAGCACCTACGAGCAGTATTTC.

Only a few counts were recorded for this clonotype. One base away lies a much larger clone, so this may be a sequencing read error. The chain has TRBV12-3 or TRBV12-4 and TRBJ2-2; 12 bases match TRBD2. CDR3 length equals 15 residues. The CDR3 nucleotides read TGTGTCAGCAGTTTGACTAGCGGGAGTACCGGGGAGCTGTTTTTT. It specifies CVSSLTSGSTGELFF.